One sample yielded the 31 T cell receptor beta chains listed below, sequenced in a study of blood T cell repertoires in COVID-19. Here immunoSEQ multiplex PCR was the method, and the copy in TCRdb shows in-frame clones only, minus some. Here the sample spans about 370,000 clones, roughly nine tenths being singletons. Sample: PBMCs or T cells enriched from blood (not recorded which). Source of these receptors: a man between 18 and 35 years old who had recovered from COVID-19.

This rearrangement joins TRBV4-1 to TRBJ2-2; possibly TRBD1 for D (6 bases). The CDR3 consists of 14 residues. Between the trimmed V and J ends, which lost 1 base and 5 bases, there was a span of 8 bases. Looked up from germline, CDR1 is MGHRA and CDR2 is YSYEKL. As DNA, the CDR3 is TGCGCCAGCAGCCAAGGGGACATTACCGGGGAGCTGTTTTTT. Its protein is CASSQGDITGELFF.

The gene calls are TRBV3-1 (or the pseudogene TRBV3-2) and TRBJ2-7; D is undetermined. The germline CDR1 and CDR2 sequences are LGHDT and YNNKEL (reference sequence). The CDR3 loop spans 12 amino acids. The V end lost 0 bases, the J end lost 6 bases, and 6 bases lay between the germline ends. The CDR3 loop is CASSQERGEQYF. CDR3 nucleotide sequence: TGTGCCAGCAGCCAAGAGCGCGGCGAGCAGTACTTC.

This clone was seen a few times. The V gene is TRBV28, the J gene TRBJ1-2, with 9 bases fitting TRBD1. J lost 3 bases, V lost 5 bases, and 7 bases had no gene match. CDR3 length equals 15 residues. The germline V gene has CDR1 MDHEN and CDR2 SYDVKM. This chain's CDR3 is CASSRRDREHYGYTF. CDR3 DNA sequence: TGTGCCAGCAGTCGCCGGGACAGGGAACACTATGGCTACACCTTC.

The chain couples TRBV12-5 to TRBJ1-1; unclear D gene. Germline V gene data show CDR1 as LGHNT and CDR2 as FRNRAP. The CDR3 length is 18 residues. With 0 bases removed from V and 1 base from J, the gap between germline ends came to 18 bases. CDR3 coding DNA: TGTGCTAGTGGTTTGGTAACGAGGATCCTTAAACCGAACACTGAAGCTTTCTTT. It codes for CASGLVTRILKPNTEAFF.

The rearrangement joins TRBV15 to TRBJ2-1; maybe TRBD2 (6 bases). Germline V gives CDR1 LNHNV, CDR2 YYDKDF (reference sequence). Trimming shortened V by 1 base and J by 3 bases, and 10 bases separated the two germline ends. The CDR3 extends over 15 amino acids. The chain's CDR3 is CATSRGLDRYNEQFF. CDR3 nucleotides: TGTGCCACCAGCAGAGGACTAGACCGCTACAATGAGCAGTTCTTC.

The rearrangement joins TRBV7-2 to TRBJ1-3; D gene uncertain. In germline, CDR1 is SGHTA, CDR2 FQGNSA. The CDR3 covers 15 residues. V was pared by 1 base and J by 4 bases, with 11 bases between. CDR3 residues: CASSLEGGEGNTIYF. The CDR3 nucleotides are TGTGCCAGCAGCTTAGAAGGAGGAGAGGGAAACACCATATATTTT. The full variable domain, its missing parts supplied by reference TRBV7-2 and TRBJ1-3, is GAGVSQSPSNKVTEKGKDVELRCDPISGHTALYWYRQSLGQGLEFLIYFQGNSAPDKSGLPSDRFSAERTGGSVSTLTIQRTQQEDSAVYLCASSLEGGEGNTIYFGEGSWLTVV.

The chain carries TRBV3-1 (or the pseudogene TRBV3-2) and TRBJ1-2; 11 bases are a match to TRBD1. Germline CDR1 and CDR2: LGHDT and YNNKEL (reference sequence). The V and J ends lost 3 bases and 4 bases, in that order; junction bases with no gene match: 10. The CDR3 has 17 residues. The CDR3 bases are TGTGCCAGCAGCCAGGGAAGGACAGGGGGCCGTAGCTATGGCTACACCTTC. Amino acids: CASSQGRTGGRSYGYTF.

The chain uses TRBV27 and TRBJ2-5, with TRBD2 identical over 7 bases. The V segment lost 5 bases and the J segment 2 bases; nucleotides outside the gene matches: 8. CDR3 size: 15 residues. CDR1 and CDR2 from the germline V gene are MNHEY and SMNVEV (reference sequence). CDR3 sequence (DNA): TGTGCCAGCAGTAGATCTGGACTAGTTCAAGAGACCCAGTACTTC. Residues: CASSRSGLVQETQYF.

This sequence joins TRBV19 and TRBJ2-1; D may be TRBD2 (5 bases). Germline V gene sequence: CDR1 LNHDA, CDR2 SQIVND (reference sequence). The CDR3 loop spans 14 amino acids. Deletions cut 6 bases from V and 1 base from J, with 10 bases between. CDR3 DNA: TGTGCCAGTAGGGCAGCGGATTCCTACAATGAGCAGTTCTTC. Its translation is CASRAADSYNEQFF.

This clone was detected only once. The chain is built from TRBV7-3 and TRBJ2-1; 8 bases agree with TRBD1. Germline V CDR1 and CDR2: SGHTA, FQGTGA. This CDR3 comprises 15 residues. V shed 5 bases, J shed 2 bases, and the junction held 5 bases outside the gene matches. The CDR3 region is CASSLTGEAYNEQFF. Written as DNA, the CDR3 is TGTGCCAGCAGCCTGACAGGGGAAGCCTACAATGAGCAGTTCTTC.

The CDR3 DNA reads TGTGCCAGCAGTGACAGTTTTGGCACAGATACGCAGTATTTT. It translates to CASSDSFGTDTQYF. The chain has TRBV6-1 and TRBJ2-3; D is unresolved. V was shortened by 3 bases and J by 1 base, with 8 bases between the two germline ends. CDR1 MNHNS and CDR2 SASEGT come from the germline V gene. CDR3 size: 14 residues.

The chain combines TRBV4-3 with TRBJ2-1, with 7 nucleotides matching TRBD2. Germline values: CDR1 LGHNA, CDR2 YSLEER. V lost 4 bases to trimming and J lost 5 bases; unmatched junction nucleotides: 8. The CDR3 length is 15 residues. CDR3 DNA: TGCGCCAGCAGCCGGAGGGAGGGTAGGGACAATGAGCAGTTCTTC. Translation gives CASSRREGRDNEQFF.

V usage is TRBV25-1 and J usage is TRBJ1-2, with D maybe TRBD1 (6 bases). The CDR3 consists of 11 residues. Germline loops: CDR1 MGHDK, CDR2 SYGVNS. Trimming left V 6 bases short and J 4 bases short, with 6 bases between. DNA for the CDR3: TGTGCCAGCAGGGACAGCTATGGCTACACCTTC. Translation gives CASRDSYGYTF.

This sequence joins TRBV19 and TRBJ1-2; possibly TRBD1 for D (6 bases). The CDR3 runs 13 residues. Trimming removed 5 bases at V and 4 bases at J, with 11 bases between. Germline lookup yields CDR1 LNHDA and CDR2 SQIVND (reference sequence). The CDR3 region is CASSEQGSYGYTF. As DNA, the CDR3 is TGTGCCAGTAGTGAACAGGGATCCTATGGCTACACCTTC.

The chain combines TRBV7-6 with TRBJ2-1; 8 nucleotides align to TRBD2. Germline V CDR1 and CDR2: SGHVS, FNYEAQ. J gave up 3 bases and V 5 bases, and 9 bases lay outside the gene matches. The CDR3 extends over 16 amino acids. CDR3 sequence reads: CASSPRGGVGYNEQFF. CDR3 nucleotides: TGTGCCAGCAGCCCCCGGGGGGGGGTGGGCTACAATGAGCAGTTCTTC.

The chain employs TRBV18 and TRBJ1-2; 10 bases are shared with TRBD1. This CDR3 contains 14 residues. The junction had 6 bases not matched to a gene; V was cut back by 5 bases and J by 6 bases. Germline CDR1 reads KGHSH; CDR2 reads LQKENI. Here the CDR3 reads CASSEGQGTDGYTF. The CDR3 DNA is TGTGCCAGCTCAGAGGGACAGGGGACGGATGGCTACACCTTC.

V and J are TRBV7-3 and TRBJ2-1; 7 bases agree with TRBD2. Germline-derived CDR1 and CDR2 are SGHTA and FQGTGA. After removal of 5 bases from V and 7 bases from J, the junction contained 5 bases not matched to a gene. The CDR3 has 13 amino acids. The CDR3 DNA reads TGTGCCAGCAGCCAGACTAGCCTGAATGAGCAGTTCTTC. It codes for CASSQTSLNEQFF.

CDR3 protein: CASSYLGHDYGYTF. The CDR3 DNA is TGTGCCAGCAGTTACCTAGGACATGACTATGGCTACACCTTC. The chain joins TRBV6-6 to TRBJ1-2; D perhaps matches TRBD1 (5 bases). This CDR3 has 14 residues. Germline V gives CDR1 MNHNY, CDR2 SVGAGI (reference sequence). The ends were cut back, 2 bases at V and 3 bases at J, with 10 bases in the middle.

The V and J genes are TRBV12-3 or TRBV12-4 and TRBJ1-1, with D possibly being TRBD1 (5 bases). V lost 2 bases, J lost 8 bases, and 9 bases lay in between. The CDR3 sequence is 12 residues long. CDR3 protein: CASSLLTAEAFF. DNA for the CDR3: TGTGCCAGCAGTTTATTGACAGCAGAAGCTTTCTTT.

V gene TRBV7-3 combines with J gene TRBJ2-7, with TRBD1 matching 7 bases. The CDR3 contains 14 residues. In germline, CDR1 is SGHTA, CDR2 FQGTGA. V dropped 3 bases and J dropped 0; count of bases not matched to a gene: 2. CDR3 region: CASSLAGGSYEQYF. CDR3 nucleotide sequence: TGTGCCAGCAGCTTGGCAGGGGGCTCCTACGAGCAGTACTTC.

This clone occurred once. The chain couples TRBV24-1 to TRBJ2-3, with D perhaps matching TRBD1 (6 bases). The CDR3 extends over 12 amino acids. The V end lost 3 bases, the J end lost 11 bases, and 11 bases lay between the germline ends. The V gene's germline CDR1 is KGHDR and CDR2 SFDVKD. The CDR3 loop is CATSDRGQRQYF. Here the CDR3 DNA reads TGTGCCACCAGTGATCGAGGACAGAGGCAGTATTTT.

The chain has TRBV10-3 and TRBJ2-1; 7 bases map to TRBD2. Losses at the gene ends were 2 bases for V and 4 bases for J; bases not matched to a gene: 5. CDR3 length equals 15 residues. Per germline, CDR1 ENHRY and CDR2 SYGVKD. CDR3 DNA: TGTGCCATCAGTGAGGTTTTAGCGGGTTACAATGAGCAGTTCTTC. The encoded protein is CAISEVLAGYNEQFF.

This chain joins TRBV15 and TRBJ2-3; 9 nucleotides agree with TRBD1. The germline CDR1 and CDR2 sequences are LNHNV and YYDKDF (reference sequence). The CDR3 totals 15 residues. V was clipped by 1 base and J by 6 bases; unmatched bases: 5. CDR3: CATSRAPGTGDTQYF. The DNA for the CDR3 is TGTGCCACCAGCAGAGCCCCCGGGACAGGGGATACGCAGTATTTT.

The chain recombines TRBV6-5 with TRBJ1-5; D may be TRBD1 (6 bases). V shed 4 bases and J shed 3 bases, with 10 bases lying between them. The CDR3 spans 14 residues. The germline V gene has CDR1 MNHEY and CDR2 SVGAGI. The CDR3 bases are TGTGCCAGCAGTTTGAGACAGGTCAATCAGCCCCAGCATTTT. As protein: CASSLRQVNQPQHF.

The chain combines TRBV3-1 (or the pseudogene TRBV3-2) with TRBJ2-5, with TRBD1 matching 7 bases. This CDR3 has 14 amino acids. Germline V gives CDR1 LGHDT, CDR2 YNNKEL (reference sequence). The trim removed 2 bases at V and 4 bases at J, leaving 4 bases unmatched. CDR3 sequence (DNA): TGTGCCAGCAGCCAAAACAGGGGTGGAGAGACCCAGTACTTC. Translation: CASSQNRGGETQYF.

This chain joins TRBV5-4 and TRBJ1-2; no firm D call. There are 12 residues in the CDR3. The V gene lost 4 bases and the J gene lost 4 bases, with 8 bases spanning the gap. The germline CDR1 and CDR2 sequences are SGHNT and YYREEE (reference sequence). The CDR3 DNA is TGTGCCAGCAGCGCGACAAGCTATGGCTACACCTTC. Amino acids: CASSATSYGYTF. The full variable domain, in which reference TRBV5-4 and TRBJ1-2 provide the parts outside the CDR3, is ETGVTQSPTHLIKTRGQQVTLRCSSQSGHNTVSWYQQALGQGPQFIFQYYREEENGRGNFPPRFSGLQFPNYSSELNVNALELDDSALYLCASSATSYGYTFGSGTRLTVV.

V and J are TRBV28 and TRBJ1-4; possibly TRBD1 for D (6 bases). This CDR3 is built from 18 residues. V gave up 1 base and J gave up 6 bases, with 21 bases separating them. CDR1 and CDR2 from the germline V gene are MDHEN and SYDVKM. As DNA, the CDR3 is TGTGCCAGCAGTTTATTTACCGGGACACCAGGCGGGTATGAAAAACTGTTTTTT. This gives the protein CASSLFTGTPGGYEKLFF.

The J gene is TRBJ1-1, the V gene TRBV28; D is undetermined. V gave up 7 bases and J gave up 5 bases, with 11 bases separating them. Germline CDR1 MDHEN, CDR2 SYDVKM. CDR3 length: 12 amino acids. The CDR3 loop is CASINGRTEAFF. In DNA, the CDR3 is TGTGCCAGCATCAACGGGAGGACTGAAGCTTTCTTT. Complete variable domain (other parts from reference TRBV28 and TRBJ1-1): DVKVTQSSRYLVKRTGEKVFLECVQDMDHENMFWYRQDPGLGLRLIYFSYDVKMKEKGDIPEGYSVSREKKERFSLILESASTNQTSMYLCASINGRTEAFFGQGTRLTVV.

The J gene is TRBJ2-1, the V gene TRBV3-1 (or the pseudogene TRBV3-2); 11 positions match TRBD2. The V gene's germline CDR1 is LGHDT and CDR2 YNNKEL (reference sequence). The V segment lost 4 bases and the J segment 4 bases; nucleotides outside the gene matches: 6. The CDR3 is made up of 16 amino acids. The CDR3 DNA follows: TGTGCCAGCAGCCCCTCACTAGCGGGAGTATACAATGAGCAGTTCTTC. This encodes CASSPSLAGVYNEQFF.

J is TRBJ1-1 and V is TRBV5-1; D not certain. Trimming pared 0 bases from V and 0 bases from J, leaving 9 bases between. The CDR3 consists of 15 residues. Per germline, CDR1 SGHRS and CDR2 YFSETQ. The CDR3 here is CASSLGVGMNTEAFF. DNA for the CDR3: TGCGCCAGCAGCTTGGGGGTCGGGATGAACACTGAAGCTTTCTTT.

The chain couples TRBV18 to TRBJ2-1; the match to TRBD2 covers 8 bases. The CDR3 contains 16 residues. V dropped 5 bases and J dropped 2; count of bases not matched to a gene: 8. Germline lookup yields CDR1 KGHSH and CDR2 LQKENI. The CDR3 here is CASSSESGRAYNEQFF. As DNA, the CDR3 is TGTGCCAGCTCATCCGAGTCCGGGAGGGCCTACAATGAGCAGTTCTTC.